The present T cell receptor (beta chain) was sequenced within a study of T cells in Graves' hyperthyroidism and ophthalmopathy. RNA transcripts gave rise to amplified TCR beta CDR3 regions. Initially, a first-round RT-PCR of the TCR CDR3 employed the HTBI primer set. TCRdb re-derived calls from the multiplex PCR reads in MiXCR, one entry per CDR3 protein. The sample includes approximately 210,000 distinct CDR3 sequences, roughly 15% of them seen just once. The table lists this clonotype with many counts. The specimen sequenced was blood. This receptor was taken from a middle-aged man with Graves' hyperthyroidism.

The CDR3 loop is CASSFPHLGLASNEQFF. For the CDR3, the DNA is TGTGCCAGCAGTTTCCCACACCTTGGACTAGCGTCAAATGAGCAGTTCTTC. The chain has TRBV28 and TRBJ2-1, with 9 bases matching TRBD2. The CDR3 runs 17 residues. Per germline, CDR1 MDHEN and CDR2 SYDVKM. V gave up 3 bases and J gave up 7 bases; unmatched junction bases: 13.